Listed below are T cell receptor beta chains from one sample, sequenced in a study of regulatory T cells in long-lasting Graves disease. Via MiXCR, TCRdb re-called the multiplex PCR reads, giving one row per CDR3 protein. The sample contains 450,000 to 650,000 distinct CDR3 sequences, roughly 16% of which appear only once. This sample was also put to use in a study of T cells in Graves' hyperthyroidism and ophthalmopathy.

The sample here was peripheral blood mononuclear cells (PBMCs), taken at new diagnosis, from a patient treated with antithyroid drugs. The receptor source for this set is a woman aged 40 to 65 with Graves disease. The CDR3 runs from the conserved cysteine through the conserved F or W. Each record gives: J gene, clone size, D gene, V gene, CDR3 protein, CDR3 DNA. A D gene is named only where the DNA matches it firmly. Only part of the rows carry a size: once, few, many, or a class if the clone is expanded.

TRBJ2-3,NA,TRBD2,TRBV15,CATSSRGLSGGASTDTQYF,TGTGCCACCAGCTCCCGTGGATTAAGCGGGGGGGCTAGCACAGATACGCAGTATTTT
TRBJ1-1,many,NA,TRBV6-2/TRBV6-3,CASSTQGYTEAFF,TGTGCCAGCAGTACACAGGGTTACACTGAAGCTTTCTTT
TRBJ2-3,many,NA,TRBV5-5,CASSLVGVLVTDTQYF,TGTGCCAGCAGTTTGGTGGGGGTGTTGGTCACAGATACGCAGTATTTT
TRBJ1-4,few,TRBD1,TRBV20-1,CSATGGSTNEKLFF,TGCAGTGCTACAGGGGGCAGTACTAATGAAAAACTGTTTTTT
TRBJ1-4,many,NA,TRBV12-3/TRBV12-4,CASTLEGANEKLFF,TGTGCCAGCACACTCGAGGGAGCTAATGAAAAACTGTTTTTT
TRBJ1-2,many,NA,TRBV18,CASSPVDRPSYGYTF,TGTGCCAGCTCACCGGTCGACAGGCCTAGCTATGGCTACACCTTC
TRBJ1-2,NA,NA,TRBV6-1,CASSPAAPGGYTF,TGTGCCAGCAGCCCCGCCGCCCCGGGAGGCTACACCTTC
TRBJ2-7,many,NA,TRBV3-1,CASSHAWGTTLREQYF,TGTGCCAGCAGCCACGCATGGGGGACCACCCTACGCGAGCAGTACTTC
TRBJ1-1,many,TRBD1,TRBV10-2,CASRPGQMNTEAFF,TGCGCCAGCAGGCCGGGACAGATGAACACTGAAGCTTTCTTT
TRBJ1-5,many,NA,TRBV12-3/TRBV12-4,CASSLDGYSNQPQHF,TGTGCCAGCAGTTTAGACGGCTATAGCAATCAGCCCCAGCATTTT
TRBJ1-5,many,TRBD1,TRBV12-3/TRBV12-4,CASSWDRGRNQPQHF,TGTGCCAGCAGTTGGGACAGGGGTCGCAATCAGCCCCAGCATTTT
TRBJ2-7,few,NA,TRBV5-1,CASSSPGLSWRGVLFYEQYF,TGCGCCAGCAGCTCACCGGGCCTCTCCTGGAGGGGCGTTCTATTCTACGAGCAGTACTTC
TRBJ2-6,few,TRBD1,TRBV12-5,CASGQPLGDRVPPGSGANVLTF,TGTGCTAGTGGTCAACCCTTAGGGGACAGGGTTCCCCCCGGCTCTGGGGCCAACGTCCTGACTTTC
TRBJ2-1,many,TRBD1,TRBV7-3,CATPGQINNEQFF,TGTGCCACCCCGGGACAGATCAACAATGAGCAGTTCTTC
TRBJ2-4,NA,TRBD1,TRBV20-1,CSAPPQGALAKNIQYF,TGCAGTGCTCCACCCCAGGGGGCTTTAGCCAAAAACATTCAGTACTTC
TRBJ2-1,few,TRBD1,TRBV18,CAGKGQGPYLDNEQFF,TGTGCCGGCAAAGGACAGGGCCCTTATTTGGACAATGAGCAGTTCTTC
TRBJ1-1,many,NA,TRBV27,CANHGFTTNTEAFF,TGTGCCAATCACGGGTTTACAACGAACACTGAAGCTTTCTTT
TRBJ1-2,many,TRBD1,TRBV2,CASSERQGAFGYTF,TGTGCCAGCAGTGAGCGTCAGGGGGCGTTTGGCTACACCTTC
TRBJ1-2,many,TRBD1,TRBV20-1,CSATGQSSYGYTF,TGCAGTGCCACGGGACAGTCCTCCTATGGCTACACCTTC
TRBJ1-2,many,NA,TRBV3-1,CASSQGRGNYGYTF,TGTGCCAGCAGCCAAGGGCGCGGGAACTATGGCTACACCTTC
TRBJ1-1,many,NA,TRBV5-1,CASSLEGPANTEAFF,TGCGCCAGCAGCTTGGAAGGGCCAGCGAACACTGAAGCTTTCTTT
TRBJ2-1,many,NA,TRBV7-9,CASSLRAFNTYNEQFF,TGTGCCAGCAGCCTACGGGCCTTTAATACCTACAATGAGCAGTTCTTC
TRBJ1-3,NA,NA,TRBV6-5,CASSYGESAGNTIYF,TGTGCCAGCAGTTACGGAGAGTCGGCCGGAAACACCATATATTTT
TRBJ1-2,many,TRBD1,TRBV27,CASNDGQGRGYTF,TGTGCCAGCAACGACGGACAGGGACGTGGCTACACCTTC
TRBJ2-7,many,TRBD1,TRBV28,CASYRGRALGEQYF,TGTGCCAGTTACAGGGGGCGGGCTCTGGGCGAGCAGTACTTC
TRBJ2-7,few,TRBD1,TRBV30,CAWRVLGQGYEQYF,TGTGCCTGGAGGGTCCTAGGACAGGGTTACGAGCAGTACTTC
TRBJ2-3,many,NA,TRBV28,CASSWAWAPPRDTQYF,TGTGCCAGCAGCTGGGCCTGGGCCCCACCCAGGGATACGCAGTATTTT
TRBJ1-6,many,NA,TRBV7-2,CASSLDGTSNLHF,TGTGCCAGCAGCTTAGACGGTACTAGTAACCTCCACTTT
TRBJ1-2,many,TRBD1,TRBV3-1,CASSPSPTGGDGYTF,TGTGCCAGCAGCCCAAGCCCGACAGGGGGTGATGGCTACACCTTC
TRBJ2-1,few,TRBD2,TRBV19,CASSAGLWEQFF,TGTGCCAGTAGTGCGGGACTATGGGAGCAGTTCTTC
TRBJ2-5,many,NA,TRBV9,CASTEGHGTEETQYF,TGTGCCAGCACCGAAGGACACGGGACGGAAGAGACCCAGTACTTC